Listed below are T cell receptor beta chains from one sample, sequenced in a study of T cells in Graves' hyperthyroidism and ophthalmopathy. TCRdb reprocessed the multiplex PCR reads via MiXCR and lists one record per CDR3 protein. The table includes 300,000 or so distinct CDR3 sequences, over 15% detected once. Sequencing was carried out using blood. The origin of the receptors is a woman in her forties or fifties with Graves' hyperthyroidism. Each CDR3 is given with its conserved first and last residue. A D gene is named only where the DNA matches it firmly. Only part of the rows carry a size: once, few, many, or a class if the clone is expanded.

v_call	clone_size	d_call	j_call	cdr3_aa	cdr3_nt
TRBV5-1	.	.	TRBJ2-1	CASSPGAYNEQFF	TGCGCCAGCAGCCCTGGAGCCTACAATGAGCAGTTCTTC
TRBV11-2	many	.	TRBJ2-1	CASSTEAEKQFF	TGTGCCAGCAGCACCGAAGCGGAAAAGCAGTTCTTC
TRBV29-1	few	.	TRBJ2-5	CSVADSGETQYF	TGCAGCGTTGCAGACAGTGGAGAGACCCAGTACTTC
TRBV19	.	TRBD2	TRBJ2-1	CASSIEGGASYNEQFF	TGTGCCAGTAGTATAGAGGGAGGGGCTTCCTACAATGAGCAGTTCTTC
TRBV11-2	many	.	TRBJ2-7	CASSPGVGVPTYEQYF	TGTGCCAGCAGCCCCGGGGTCGGGGTCCCCACCTACGAGCAGTACTTC
TRBV7-8	many	.	TRBJ2-1	CASSLGPGPNEQFF	TGTGCCAGCAGCTTAGGCCCAGGGCCCAATGAGCAGTTCTTC
TRBV3-1	few	TRBD2	TRBJ2-5	CASSHQLAGGPETQYF	TGTGCCAGCAGCCATCAACTAGCGGGGGGGCCCGAGACCCAGTACTTC
TRBV5-1	many	TRBD2	TRBJ2-3	CASSWGLAGGMTDTQYF	TGCGCCAGCAGCTGGGGACTAGCGGGGGGAATGACAGATACGCAGTATTTT
TRBV20-1	.	.	TRBJ1-5	CSARVADEGSNQPQHF	TGCAGTGCTAGAGTTGCCGACGAGGGGAGCAATCAGCCCCAGCATTTT
TRBV29-1	few	.	TRBJ2-6	CSAQGTGANVLTF	TGCAGCGCTCAGGGGACTGGGGCCAACGTCCTGACTTTC